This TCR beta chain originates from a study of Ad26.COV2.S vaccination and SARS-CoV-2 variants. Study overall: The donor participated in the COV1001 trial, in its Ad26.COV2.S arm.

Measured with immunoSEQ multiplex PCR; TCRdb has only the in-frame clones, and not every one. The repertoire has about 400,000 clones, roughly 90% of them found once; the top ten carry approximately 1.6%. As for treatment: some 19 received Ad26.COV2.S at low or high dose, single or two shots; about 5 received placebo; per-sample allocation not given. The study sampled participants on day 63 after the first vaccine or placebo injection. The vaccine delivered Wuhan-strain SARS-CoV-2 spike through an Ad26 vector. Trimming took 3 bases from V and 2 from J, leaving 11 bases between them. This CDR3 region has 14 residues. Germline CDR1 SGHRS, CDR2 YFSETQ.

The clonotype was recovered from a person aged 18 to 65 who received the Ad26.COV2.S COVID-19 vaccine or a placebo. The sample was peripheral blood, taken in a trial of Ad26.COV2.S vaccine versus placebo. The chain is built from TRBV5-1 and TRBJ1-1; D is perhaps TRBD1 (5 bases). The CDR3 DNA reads TGCGCCAGCAGCTACGTGGGGCAAAACACTGAAGCTTTCTTT. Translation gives CASSYVGQNTEAFF.